The clone carrying this T cell receptor (beta chain) came up a few times. Its antigen remains unknown. One entry per CDR3 protein, called by TCRdb with MiXCR from the 5' RACE reads. This sample has some 500,000 distinct CDR3 sequences, with roughly an eighth found just once. Germline V gene lookup returns CDR1 DFQATT and CDR2 SNEGSKA (reference sequence). The V and J ends lost 6 bases and 5 bases, in that order; junction bases with no gene match: 5. This CDR3 has 13 amino acids. The sample is drawn from a study of identical twins. Overall study findings and caveats: Twin pairs' shared out-of-frame alpha sequences were enriched in low generation probability. Memory repertoires showed no such pattern, whereas abundant cord blood beta clonotypes carried fewer insertions. Among beta out-of-frame sequences, excess sharing between twins appeared weaker.

These sequences were also reported in another study, on yellow fever vaccine responses in identical twins. That investigation notes: Twins reportedly mounted vaccine T cell responses that seemed partly convergent, partly personalized.

What was sequenced was CD4+ T cells sorted from blood. The receptor was derived from a woman aged 18-29 years in good health. The chain links TRBV20-1 to TRBJ1-4; 8 positions match TRBD1. CDR3: CSAIGQGNEKLFF. CDR3 sequence (DNA): TGCAGTGCGATAGGACAGGGAAATGAAAAACTGTTTTTT.